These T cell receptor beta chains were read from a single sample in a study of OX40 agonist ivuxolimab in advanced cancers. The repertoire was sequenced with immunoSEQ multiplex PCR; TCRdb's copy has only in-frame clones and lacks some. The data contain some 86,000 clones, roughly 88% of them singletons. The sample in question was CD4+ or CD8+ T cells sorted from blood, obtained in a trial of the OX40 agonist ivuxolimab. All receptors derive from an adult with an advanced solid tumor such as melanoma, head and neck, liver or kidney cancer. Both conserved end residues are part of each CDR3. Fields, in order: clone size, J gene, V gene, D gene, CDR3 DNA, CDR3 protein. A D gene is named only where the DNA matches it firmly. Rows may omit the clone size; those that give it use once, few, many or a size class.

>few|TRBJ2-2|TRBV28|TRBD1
TGTGCCAGCAGTCCACCGGGACAGGGGGGCGGGGAGCTGTTTTTT
CASSPPGQGGGELFF
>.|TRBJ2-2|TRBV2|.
TGTGCCAGCAACACTGGGGGGTCCACCGGGGAGCTGTTTTTT
CASNTGGSTGELFF
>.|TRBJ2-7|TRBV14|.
TGTGCCAGCAGCCTCGGACTTTCCTACGAGCAGTACTTC
CASSLGLSYEQYF
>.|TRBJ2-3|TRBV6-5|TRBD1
TGTGCCAGCAGTTTGGCCGGGACAGAGAGCACAGATACGCAGTATTTT
CASSLAGTESTDTQYF
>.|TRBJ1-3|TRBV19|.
TGTGCCAGTAAAAGGACAGCCTCTGGAAACACCATATATTTT
CASKRTASGNTIYF
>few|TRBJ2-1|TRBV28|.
TGTGCCAGCAGTTTATCCTCTGGGGAGTATTTTGGAGGAGAGCAGTTCTTC
CASSLSSGEYFGGEQFF
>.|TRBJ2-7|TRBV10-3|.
TGTGCCATCAGTGAGTCGTTGAGGTACTACGAGCAGTACTTC
CAISESLRYYEQYF
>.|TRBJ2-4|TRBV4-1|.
TGCGCCAGCAGCCAAGCACTAGCCAAAAACATTCAGTACTTC
CASSQALAKNIQYF
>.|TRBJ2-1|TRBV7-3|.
TGTGCCAGCAGCTTAAGATCGAGCTCCTACAATGAGCAGTTCTTC
CASSLRSSSYNEQFF
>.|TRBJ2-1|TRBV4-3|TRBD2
TGCGCCAGCAGCCCCGGACTAGCCAGCAATGAGCAGTTCTTC
CASSPGLASNEQFF
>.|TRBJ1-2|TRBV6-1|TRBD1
TGTGCCAGCAGTGAAGCACCAAGGGACAGCAACTATGGCTACACCTTC
CASSEAPRDSNYGYTF
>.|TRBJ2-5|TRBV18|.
TGTGCCAGCTCACCACCGCTGGGGGAGGAAGAGACCCAGTACTTC
CASSPPLGEEETQYF
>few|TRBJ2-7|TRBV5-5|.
TGTGCCAGCAGCTTCAGCCTCATCGGGCGGTACGAGCAGTACTTC
CASSFSLIGRYEQYF
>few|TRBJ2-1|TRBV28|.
TGTGCCAGCAGCGGGGAGAAACCATGGAATGAGCAGTTCTTC
CASSGEKPWNEQFF
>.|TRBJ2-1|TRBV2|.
TGTGCCAGCAGTGGTGGCAGATCCTACAATGAGCAGTTCTTC
CASSGGRSYNEQFF
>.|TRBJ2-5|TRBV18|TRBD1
TGTGCCAGCTCACCGCTCACTAGACAGGGAGAGACCCAGTACTTC
CASSPLTRQGETQYF
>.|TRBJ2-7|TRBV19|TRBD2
TGTGCCAGTAGTACCGGACTAGCGGGAGGGACGCCCTACGAGCAGTACTTC
CASSTGLAGGTPYEQYF
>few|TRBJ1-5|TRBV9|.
TGTGCCAGCCCCCTTGGGGGGCCCCATCAGCCCCAGCATTTT
CASPLGGPHQPQHF
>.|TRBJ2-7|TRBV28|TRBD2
TGTGCCAGCAGGGTAGCGGGAGGGCCGGGGGAGCAGTACTTC
CASRVAGGPGEQYF
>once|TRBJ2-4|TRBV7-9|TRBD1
TGTGCCAGCAGCTCACAGGGGATCGGGGACATTCAGTACTTC
CASSSQGIGDIQYF
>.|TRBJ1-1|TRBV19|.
TGTGCCAGTAGTTTCGGGACCTCGGTCACTGAAGCTTTCTTT
CASSFGTSVTEAFF
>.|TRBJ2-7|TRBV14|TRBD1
TGTGCCAGCAGCTCCGGGACAGCCTCAATCGAGCAGTACTTC
CASSSGTASIEQYF
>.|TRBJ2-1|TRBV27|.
TGTGCCAGCAGTATTAGCGGAGGGACCTACAATGAGCAGTTCTTC
CASSISGGTYNEQFF
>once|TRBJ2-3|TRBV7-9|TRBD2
TGTGCCAGCAGCGCGCCGTCGCGCGGGAGGGCCACAGATACGCAGTATTTT
CASSAPSRGRATDTQYF
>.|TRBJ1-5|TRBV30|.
TGTGCCTGGGGCCAGGGCAATCAGCCCCAGCATTTT
CAWGQGNQPQHF
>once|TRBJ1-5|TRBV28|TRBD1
TGTGCCAGCAGCTCCGCGTCAGGGGGATTCCAGCCCCAGCATTTT
CASSSASGGFQPQHF
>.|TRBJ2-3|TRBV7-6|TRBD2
TGTGCCAGCAGCTTAGCGCCAACTAGCGGGAGGACCACGGATACGCAGTATTTT
CASSLAPTSGRTTDTQYF
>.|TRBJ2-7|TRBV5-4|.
TGTGCCAGCAGCTTGGAGGGGGGAGCGGGTTACGAGCAGTACTTC
CASSLEGGAGYEQYF
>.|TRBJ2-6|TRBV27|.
TGTGCCAGCTCCTCTCAGAGGGATGGTGGGGCCAACGTCCTGACTTTC
CASSSQRDGGANVLTF